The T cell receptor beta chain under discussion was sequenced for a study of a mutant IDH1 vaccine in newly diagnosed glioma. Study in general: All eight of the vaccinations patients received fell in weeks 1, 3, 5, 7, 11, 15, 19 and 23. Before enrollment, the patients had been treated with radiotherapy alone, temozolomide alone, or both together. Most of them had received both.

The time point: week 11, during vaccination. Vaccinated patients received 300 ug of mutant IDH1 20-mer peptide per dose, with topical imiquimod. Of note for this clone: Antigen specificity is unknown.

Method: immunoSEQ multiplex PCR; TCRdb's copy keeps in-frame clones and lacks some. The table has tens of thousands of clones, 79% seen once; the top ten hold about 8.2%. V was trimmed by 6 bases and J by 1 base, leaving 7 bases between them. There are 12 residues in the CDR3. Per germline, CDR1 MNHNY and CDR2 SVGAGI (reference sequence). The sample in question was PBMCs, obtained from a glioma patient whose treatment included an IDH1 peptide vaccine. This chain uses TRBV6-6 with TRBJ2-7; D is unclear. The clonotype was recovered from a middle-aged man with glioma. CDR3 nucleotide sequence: TGTGCCAGCAGCCCCGGGTCCTACGAGCAGTACGTC. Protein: CASSPGSYEQYV.